Listed here are 25 T cell receptor beta chains from one sample, sequenced in a study of cytomegalovirus exposure and HLA in healthy donors. The PCR used 60 Vbeta and 13 Jbeta primers. Profiling relied on immunoSEQ multiplex PCR, and the TCRdb table lists in-frame clones only, not all of them. This table has 35,000 to 50,000 clones, roughly 51% appearing once. Sequences were obtained from PBMCs. The receptors stem from a man in his 60s in good health and CMV-seronegative.

The rearrangement links TRBV28 to TRBJ2-7; weak D call: TRBD2 (6 bases). V lost 4 bases and J 7 bases, leaving 17 bases between the germline ends. The CDR3 has 14 residues. Germline lookup yields CDR1 MDHEN and CDR2 SYDVKM. DNA of the CDR3: TGTGCCAGCAGTTGGAGGGGTCCATATATGGAGCAGTACTTC. Protein sequence: CASSWRGPYMEQYF.

The chain links TRBV5-1 to TRBJ2-5; perhaps TRBD1 as D (6 bases). CDR1 is SGHRS and CDR2 is YFSETQ in the germline V gene. The CDR3 runs 14 residues. The ends were cut back, 2 bases at V and 5 bases at J, with 13 bases in the middle. The chain's CDR3 is CASSFSARGETQYF. Written as DNA, the CDR3 is TGCGCCAGCAGCTTTAGTGCGAGGGGGGAGACCCAGTACTTC.

V and J are TRBV25-1 and TRBJ2-2; D might be TRBD2 (5 bases). With 11 bases removed from V and 2 bases from J, the gap between germline ends came to 12 bases. The CDR3 spans 13 residues. In germline, CDR1 is MGHDK, CDR2 SYGVNS. Here the CDR3 DNA reads TGTGCCTCACAGCGGAGAAACACCGGGGAGCTGTTTTTT. Its translation: CASQRRNTGELFF.

This chain connects TRBV7-2 to TRBJ2-3; D gene ambiguous. Germline CDR1 and CDR2: SGHTA and FQGNSA. Trimming left V 5 bases short and J 0 bases short, with 12 bases between. The CDR3 is 15 amino acids. CDR3 DNA: TGTGCCAGCAGCCCGGTCCAGACTAGCACAGATACGCAGTATTTT. This encodes CASSPVQTSTDTQYF.

The chain couples TRBV29-1 to TRBJ1-2, with a possible D match to TRBD1 (5 bases). Germline CDR1 SQVTM, CDR2 ANQGSEA. The V end lost 3 bases, the J end lost 7 bases, and 12 bases lay between the germline ends. This CDR3 contains 12 residues. In nucleotides, the CDR3 is TGCAGCGTTGACGGCAGGGTGTCTGGCTACACCTTC. Translation: CSVDGRVSGYTF.

The chain links TRBV7-2 to TRBJ2-2, with 9 bases fitting TRBD1. V shed 5 bases, J shed 5 bases, and the junction held 12 bases outside the gene matches. The CDR3 runs 17 residues. Per the germline V gene, CDR1 is SGHTA and CDR2 is FQGNSA. CDR3 DNA sequence: TGTGCCAGCAGCCCTTCGGTACAGGGGGCGCGGACCGGGGAGCTGTTTTTT. This sequence encodes CASSPSVQGARTGELFF.

This clone appeared a single time. This rearrangement joins TRBV7-9 to TRBJ1-1; the match to TRBD1 covers 7 bases. V was pared by 5 bases and J by 4 bases, with 7 bases of the junction left unmatched. The germline V gene has CDR1 SEHNR and CDR2 FQNEAQ (reference sequence). The CDR3 has 14 amino acids. The CDR3 sequence is CASSLGTDLTEAFF. CDR3 nucleotide sequence: TGTGCCAGCAGCCTAGGGACAGATCTCACTGAAGCTTTCTTT.

The chain combines TRBV11-2 with TRBJ2-1; TRBD2 matches 10 bases. This CDR3 contains 17 residues. The trim removed 4 bases at V and 5 bases at J, leaving 11 bases unmatched. Germline V gene sequence: CDR1 SGHAT, CDR2 FQNNGV. DNA of the CDR3: TGTGCCAGCAGCTCGTGGCCTAGCGGGAGTATCGACAATGAGCAGTTCTTC. Encoded protein: CASSSWPSGSIDNEQFF. Variable domain in full (rest from reference TRBV11-2 and TRBJ2-1): EAGVAQSPRYKIIEKRQSVAFWCNPISGHATLYWYQQILGQGPKLLIQFQNNGVVDDSQLPKDRFSAERLKGVDSTLKIQPAKLEDSAVYLCASSSWPSGSIDNEQFFGPGTRLTVL.

V usage is TRBV30 and J usage is TRBJ1-2; TRBD1 might be the D (5 bases). Germline assignment: CDR1 GTSNPN and CDR2 SVGIG (reference sequence). The CDR3 loop spans 12 amino acids. Deletions cut 4 bases from V and 6 bases from J, with 12 bases between. The CDR3 DNA sequence: TGTGCCTGGACCGGCTTAGGGGATGGCTACACCTTC. Translation: CAWTGLGDGYTF.

This chain uses TRBV4-2 with TRBJ2-7, with D perhaps matching TRBD1 (5 bases). Germline V CDR1 and CDR2: LGHNA, YNFKEQ. The CDR3 runs to 12 residues. The V end lost 1 base, the J end lost 6 bases, and 7 bases lay between the germline ends. DNA for the CDR3: TGTGCCAGCAGCCAAGGGGGCACCGAGCAGTACTTC. It is translated as CASSQGGTEQYF.

V and J are TRBV9 and TRBJ1-1; D is possibly TRBD1 (5 bases). Trimming cost V 0 bases and J 3 bases, with 12 bases left between them. Germline V gene data show CDR1 as SGDLS and CDR2 as YYNGEE. The CDR3 length is 15 residues. The CDR3: CASSVDRGFHTEAFF. CDR3 DNA sequence: TGTGCCAGCAGCGTAGATAGGGGATTCCACACTGAAGCTTTCTTT.

This clone has a handful of counts. V and J are TRBV27 and TRBJ2-7; D ambiguous. The CDR3 covers 13 residues. Germline assignment: CDR1 MNHEY and CDR2 SMNVEV (reference sequence). V shed 4 bases and J shed 0 bases, with 7 bases lying between them. The DNA for the CDR3 is TGTGCCAGCAGTTCCACAAGCTCCTACGAGCAGTACTTC. It yields the protein CASSSTSSYEQYF.

This clone was seen once. V and J are TRBV5-4 and TRBJ2-1; D is unclear. Between the trimmed V and J ends, which lost 4 bases and 0 bases, there was a span of 17 bases. Germline assignment: CDR1 SGHNT and CDR2 YYREEE (reference sequence). The CDR3 is 17 amino acids. DNA of the CDR3: TGTGCCAGCAGCATCCCCGGCGCCCAGGACTCCTACAATGAGCAGTTCTTC. Translating it yields CASSIPGAQDSYNEQFF.

This clone was seen once. The rearrangement joins TRBV20-1 to TRBJ2-5; D gene ambiguous. Trimming took off 8 bases at V and 5 bases at J, with 9 bases between the two ends. CDR3 length: 10 residues. Germline CDR1 reads DFQATT; CDR2 reads SNEGSKA (reference sequence). CDR3 DNA sequence: TGCAGTCATAAACGGGAGACCCAGTACTTC. It encodes CSHKRETQYF.

The rearrangement links TRBV14 to TRBJ2-7; possible D gene TRBD2, 5 bases. This CDR3 contains 14 residues. Looked up from germline, CDR1 is SGHDN and CDR2 is FVKESK. V was cut by 2 bases and J by 5 bases, with 13 bases left in between. The CDR3 DNA reads TGTGCCAGCAGCCAAAGTGAGTTCGGGAACGAGCAGTACTTC. Translating it yields CASSQSEFGNEQYF.

This chain uses TRBV6-5 with TRBJ2-1, with 8 bases lining up with TRBD1. V lost 6 bases, J lost 10 bases, and 8 bases stayed unmatched. Looked up from germline, CDR1 is MNHEY and CDR2 is SVGAGI. The CDR3 extends over 13 amino acids. CDR3 region: CASRFLTGAEQFF. As DNA, the CDR3 is TGTGCCAGCAGATTTCTGACAGGGGCGGAGCAGTTCTTC.

This clone was recorded at least ten times. The V call is TRBV18, the J call TRBJ2-7; D unclear. This CDR3 is 15 amino acids long. The germline V gene has CDR1 KGHSH and CDR2 LQKENI. V gave up 6 bases and J gave up 0 bases, with 15 bases separating them. The CDR3 DNA reads TGTGCCAGCTCTTCCCAGGCCCACCTCTCCTACGAGCAGTACTTC. This gives the protein CASSSQAHLSYEQYF.

The chain carries TRBV6-1 and TRBJ2-2; TRBD1 matches at 9 bases. The CDR3 totals 15 residues. The V segment lost 1 base and the J segment 3 bases; nucleotides outside the gene matches: 0. CDR1 and CDR2 (germline): MNHNS, SASEGT. CDR3 coding DNA: TGTGCCAGCAGTGAAGGGACAGGGGACACCGGGGAGCTGTTTTTT. Its translation is CASSEGTGDTGELFF.

V is TRBV6-1 and J is TRBJ2-4; 7 bases align to TRBD1. Germline V CDR1 and CDR2: MNHNS, SASEGT. J was trimmed by 0 bases and V by 7 bases; bases with no gene match: 6. This CDR3 spans 15 amino acids. CDR3 sequence (DNA): TGTGCCAGCATGGACAGGCGACTAGCCAAAAACATTCAGTACTTC. Its protein product is CASMDRRLAKNIQYF.

This clone has more than one count but fewer than ten. V is TRBV5-1 and J is TRBJ2-3, with D maybe TRBD2 (5 bases). This CDR3 region has 14 residues. Trimming removed 5 bases from V and 3 bases from J, with 13 bases in between. The germline CDR1 and CDR2 sequences are SGHRS and YFSETQ. CDR3 loop: CASSWETSTDTQYF. The CDR3 bases are TGCGCCAGCAGTTGGGAAACTAGTACAGATACGCAGTATTTT.

This clone was counted a few times. The rearrangement uses TRBV29-1 and TRBJ2-1; 8 nucleotides align to TRBD1. Trimming removed 6 bases from V and 6 bases from J; junction bases left unmatched: 10. This CDR3 contains 14 residues. The germline V gene has CDR1 SQVTM and CDR2 ANQGSEA. For the CDR3, the DNA is TGCAGCGTGGAGGGACAGGCTGGGGGCAATGAGCAGTTCTTC. This gives the protein CSVEGQAGGNEQFF.

The rearrangement joins TRBV5-1 to TRBJ2-1, with D maybe TRBD1 (6 bases). The germline gives CDR1 SGHRS, CDR2 YFSETQ. CDR3 length: 13 residues. V dropped 1 base and J dropped 14 bases, with 16 bases sitting between them. The CDR3, as DNA: TGCGCCAGCAGCTTGACAGGGCCCCGTCCCGAGTTCTTC. Translation gives CASSLTGPRPEFF. Supplemented by reference TRBV5-1 and TRBJ2-1, the full variable domain reads KAGVTQTPRYLIKTRGQQVTLSCSPISGHRSVSWYQQTPGQGLQFLFEYFSETQRNKGNFPGRFSGRQFSNSRSEMNVSTLELGDSALYLCASSLTGPRPEFFGPGTRLTVL.

The chain couples TRBV10-1 to TRBJ2-7; 10 bases fit TRBD1. In germline, CDR1 is WNHNN, CDR2 SYGVQD (reference sequence). The CDR3 has 15 amino acids. V dropped 3 bases and J dropped 4; count of bases not matched to a gene: 6. This CDR3 is CASSEPGQGIYEQYF. The CDR3 DNA follows: TGCGCCAGCAGTGAACCGGGACAGGGGATTTACGAGCAGTACTTC.

This clone was detected a few times. This chain links TRBV2 with TRBJ2-5; TRBD1 might be the D (6 bases). The J call may be wrong; the DNA end is better matched by TRBJ2-7. The CDR3 extends over 15 amino acids. The germline V gene has CDR1 SNHLY and CDR2 FYNNEI. As DNA, the CDR3 is TGTGCCAGCAGTGCTGGACAGATCACATCCTACGAGCAGTACTTC. Translating it yields CASSAGQITSYEQYF.

This clone was detected a few times. This rearrangement joins TRBV19 to TRBJ2-1; D uncertain. Germline V gene sequence: CDR1 LNHDA, CDR2 SQIVND (reference sequence). Trimming removed 5 bases at V and 2 bases at J, with 13 bases between. The CDR3 is 15 residues long. CDR3 in DNA: TGTGCCAGTAGTCCACGCCGTTCAGCCTACAATGAGCAGTTCTTC. Translation gives CASSPRRSAYNEQFF. The variable domain in full, with the rest retrieved from reference TRBV19 and TRBJ2-1, is DGGITQSPKYLFRKEGQNVTLSCEQNLNHDAMYWYRQDPGQGLRLIYYSQIVNDFQKGDIAEGYSVSREKKESFPLTVTSAQKNPTAFYLCASSPRRSAYNEQFFGPGTRLTVL.